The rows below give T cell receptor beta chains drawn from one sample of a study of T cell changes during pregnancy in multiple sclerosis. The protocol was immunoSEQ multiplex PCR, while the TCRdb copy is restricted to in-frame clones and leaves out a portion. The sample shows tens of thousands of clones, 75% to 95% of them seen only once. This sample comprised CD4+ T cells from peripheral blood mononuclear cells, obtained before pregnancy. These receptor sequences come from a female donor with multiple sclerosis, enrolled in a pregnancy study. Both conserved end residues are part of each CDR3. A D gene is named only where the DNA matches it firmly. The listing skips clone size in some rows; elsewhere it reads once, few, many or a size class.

cdr3_nt: TGTGCTACCATCAGTGCGGGGGGGCGCACCTACGAGCAGTACTTC
cdr3_aa: CATISAGGRTYEQYF
d_call: TRBD2
cdr3_length: 15
j_call: TRBJ2-7
clone_size: NA
v_call: TRBV10-3

cdr3_nt: TGTGCCAGTAGTATAGGTGAGGGGAGGGCCCAGTACTTC
cdr3_aa: CASSIGEGRAQYF
d_call: TRBD2
cdr3_length: 13
j_call: TRBJ2-5
clone_size: NA
v_call: TRBV19

cdr3_nt: TGTGCCAGCAGTGGACAGGGTGGAAACACCATATATTTT
cdr3_aa: CASSGQGGNTIYF
d_call: TRBD1
cdr3_length: 13
j_call: TRBJ1-3
clone_size: many
v_call: TRBV2

cdr3_nt: TGCGCCAGCAGCCAACCCCATGGGACTACCGGGGAGCTGTTTTTT
cdr3_aa: CASSQPHGTTGELFF
d_call: NA
cdr3_length: 15
j_call: TRBJ2-2
clone_size: NA
v_call: TRBV4-1

cdr3_nt: TGTGCCAGCAGGAATACAGATATGAACACTGAAGCTTTCTTT
cdr3_aa: CASRNTDMNTEAFF
d_call: NA
cdr3_length: 14
j_call: TRBJ1-1
clone_size: NA
v_call: TRBV2

cdr3_nt: TGTGCCAGCAGCTCGGACAGGGGCGAGCAGTACTTC
cdr3_aa: CASSSDRGEQYF
d_call: TRBD1
cdr3_length: 12
j_call: TRBJ2-7
clone_size: NA
v_call: TRBV7-8

cdr3_nt: TGCGCCAGCAGCAGGACAGAACAACAGCAGGGCTACACCTTC
cdr3_aa: CASSRTEQQQGYTF
d_call: NA
cdr3_length: 14
j_call: TRBJ1-2
clone_size: NA
v_call: TRBV5-1

cdr3_nt: TGTGCCAGCAGTTTGTATCAGGGGGGCACTGAAGCTTTCTTT
cdr3_aa: CASSLYQGGTEAFF
d_call: TRBD1
cdr3_length: 14
j_call: TRBJ1-1
clone_size: few
v_call: TRBV28

cdr3_nt: TGTGCCAGCAGTGTCCGGAGGGGTAACACCGGGGAGCTGTTTTTT
cdr3_aa: CASSVRRGNTGELFF
d_call: NA
cdr3_length: 15
j_call: TRBJ2-2
clone_size: NA
v_call: TRBV2

cdr3_nt: TGTGCCAGCTCACCTACCTACGAGCAGTACTTC
cdr3_aa: CASSPTYEQYF
d_call: NA
cdr3_length: 11
j_call: TRBJ2-7
clone_size: NA
v_call: TRBV18

cdr3_nt: TGTGCCAGCAGCTTGGATTCCGGGGGCGGGGGCTATGGCTACACCTTC
cdr3_aa: CASSLDSGGGGYGYTF
d_call: NA
cdr3_length: 16
j_call: TRBJ1-2
clone_size: NA
v_call: TRBV5-5

cdr3_nt: TGTGCCAGCTCACCATTGGCGGAGCGCACAGATACGCAGTATTTT
cdr3_aa: CASSPLAERTDTQYF
d_call: NA
cdr3_length: 15
j_call: TRBJ2-3
clone_size: NA
v_call: TRBV18

cdr3_nt: TGTGCCAGCAGCTTCATATCGTTAGCGGGAGGAGTGACCGGGGAGCTGTTTTTT
cdr3_aa: CASSFISLAGGVTGELFF
d_call: TRBD2
cdr3_length: 18
j_call: TRBJ2-2
clone_size: NA
v_call: TRBV11-2

cdr3_nt: TGTGCCAGCAGCGTAGCAACAATTGCCGGGGAGCTGTTTTTT
cdr3_aa: CASSVATIAGELFF
d_call: NA
cdr3_length: 14
j_call: TRBJ2-2
clone_size: NA
v_call: TRBV9

cdr3_nt: TGTGCCAGCAGTACATATCATGCCGGGGAGCTGTTTTTT
cdr3_aa: CASSTYHAGELFF
d_call: NA
cdr3_length: 13
j_call: TRBJ2-2
clone_size: NA
v_call: TRBV9

cdr3_nt: TGTGCCAGCAGCTTAGGGCAGGGGCAAGAGACCCAGTACTTC
cdr3_aa: CASSLGQGQETQYF
d_call: NA
cdr3_length: 14
j_call: TRBJ2-5
clone_size: NA
v_call: TRBV7-9

cdr3_nt: TGTGCCAGCAGCCCCCGGGACAGGGGTCAGCAGTACTTC
cdr3_aa: CASSPRDRGQQYF
d_call: TRBD1
cdr3_length: 13
j_call: TRBJ2-7
clone_size: NA
v_call: TRBV7-6

cdr3_nt: TGTGCCAGTAGAATCAGGGCTGGAGTCACCGGGGAGCTGTTTTTT
cdr3_aa: CASRIRAGVTGELFF
d_call: NA
cdr3_length: 15
j_call: TRBJ2-2
clone_size: NA
v_call: TRBV19

cdr3_nt: TGCGCCAGCAGCTTGGGTCTAGCGGGGGCAGCCGGGGAGCTGTTTTTT
cdr3_aa: CASSLGLAGAAGELFF
d_call: TRBD2
cdr3_length: 16
j_call: TRBJ2-2
clone_size: NA
v_call: TRBV5-1

cdr3_nt: TGTGCCAGCTTGCGGATCGGCAATCAGCCCCAGCATTTT
cdr3_aa: CASLRIGNQPQHF
d_call: NA
cdr3_length: 13
j_call: TRBJ1-5
clone_size: NA
v_call: TRBV28

cdr3_nt: TGTGCCAGCAGCTTGGGGTCAGGGGCTAATTCACCCCTCCACTTT
cdr3_aa: CASSLGSGANSPLHF
d_call: NA
cdr3_length: 15
j_call: TRBJ1-6
clone_size: NA
v_call: TRBV5-4

cdr3_nt: TGTGCCAGCAGCTTCGCCGGGACAGGGGTTGGTGGCTACACCTTC
cdr3_aa: CASSFAGTGVGGYTF
d_call: TRBD1
cdr3_length: 15
j_call: TRBJ1-2
clone_size: NA
v_call: TRBV7-9

cdr3_nt: TGTGCCTGGACCAGGCGGAGGACTAATGAAAAACTGTTTTTT
cdr3_aa: CAWTRRRTNEKLFF
d_call: NA
cdr3_length: 14
j_call: TRBJ1-4
clone_size: NA
v_call: TRBV30

cdr3_nt: TGTGCCAGCACCCCCGACAGGGCTGGGGCCAACGTCCTGACTTTC
cdr3_aa: CASTPDRAGANVLTF
d_call: TRBD1
cdr3_length: 15
j_call: TRBJ2-6
clone_size: NA
v_call: TRBV2

cdr3_nt: TGCGCCAGCAGCTTCGGCAGTAGCGGGATTGGCAAGGATACGCAGTATTTT
cdr3_aa: CASSFGSSGIGKDTQYF
d_call: TRBD2
cdr3_length: 17
j_call: TRBJ2-3
clone_size: NA
v_call: TRBV5-1

cdr3_nt: TGTGCCAGCAGCTTAGATAGGGGGACAGGGAGCACCGGGGAGCTGTTTTTT
cdr3_aa: CASSLDRGTGSTGELFF
d_call: TRBD1
cdr3_length: 17
j_call: TRBJ2-2
clone_size: NA
v_call: TRBV11-3